These T cell receptor beta chains were read from a single sample in a study of blood T cell repertoires in COVID-19. The protocol was immunoSEQ multiplex PCR, while the TCRdb copy is restricted to in-frame clones and leaves out a portion. The sample holds roughly 340,000 clones, around 90% seen once. The sequencing input was peripheral blood. These receptors all come from a young woman who had recovered from COVID-19. Both conserved end residues are part of each CDR3. A D gene is named only where the DNA matches it firmly. Only part of the rows carry a size: once, few, many, or a class if the clone is expanded.

v_call: TRBV7-9
clone_size: -
j_call: TRBJ1-2
d_call: -
cdr3_nt: TGTGCCAGCAGCTTATCCGGACTCTATGGCTACACCTTC
cdr3_aa: CASSLSGLYGYTF

v_call: TRBV28
clone_size: -
j_call: TRBJ1-2
d_call: TRBD1
cdr3_nt: TGTGCCAGCAGTTTAGGACAGGGGTATGGCTACACCTTC
cdr3_aa: CASSLGQGYGYTF

v_call: TRBV11-3
clone_size: once
j_call: TRBJ1-2
d_call: TRBD1
cdr3_nt: TGTGCCAGCAGCTTAGATACAGGGGGCCACTATGGCTACACCTTC
cdr3_aa: CASSLDTGGHYGYTF

v_call: TRBV7-9
clone_size: -
j_call: TRBJ2-2
d_call: TRBD1
cdr3_nt: TGTGCCAGCAGCCCAAGTTGGGGACAGGGGGCCGGGGAGCTGTTTTTT
cdr3_aa: CASSPSWGQGAGELFF

v_call: TRBV15
clone_size: -
j_call: TRBJ1-3
d_call: -
cdr3_nt: TGTGCCACCAGCAGAGTGTGGGCAGGGTTTAGGTCTGGAAACACCATATATTTT
cdr3_aa: CATSRVWAGFRSGNTIYF

v_call: TRBV4-3
clone_size: -
j_call: TRBJ2-3
d_call: TRBD2
cdr3_nt: TGCGCCAGCAGCCTCGCGACCGCCGGCGCAGCGGGAGGGCCCAAAGATACGCAGTATTTT
cdr3_aa: CASSLATAGAAGGPKDTQYF

v_call: TRBV5-5
clone_size: -
j_call: TRBJ2-1
d_call: TRBD2
cdr3_nt: TGTGCCAGCAGCTTGTTTAGCGGGGCCTACAATGAGCAGTTCTTC
cdr3_aa: CASSLFSGAYNEQFF

v_call: TRBV27
clone_size: -
j_call: TRBJ1-2
d_call: -
cdr3_nt: TGTGCCAGCAGCTCGACAGGTGCCATTCGGTATGGCTACACCTTC
cdr3_aa: CASSSTGAIRYGYTF

v_call: TRBV20-1
clone_size: -
j_call: TRBJ2-1
d_call: TRBD2
cdr3_nt: TGCAGTGCTAGTCTAGCGGGCTCCTACAATGAGCAGTTCTTC
cdr3_aa: CSASLAGSYNEQFF

v_call: TRBV5-6
clone_size: -
j_call: TRBJ2-1
d_call: -
cdr3_nt: TGTGCCAGCAACCCTAGAAGGACGGGATCCTACAATGAGCAGTTCTTC
cdr3_aa: CASNPRRTGSYNEQFF

v_call: TRBV10-3
clone_size: -
j_call: TRBJ1-1
d_call: TRBD1
cdr3_nt: TGTGCCATCAGTGAGTCCACAGGGGTAGGCACTGAAGCTTTCTTT
cdr3_aa: CAISESTGVGTEAFF

v_call: TRBV5-5
clone_size: -
j_call: TRBJ1-5
d_call: -
cdr3_nt: TGTGCCAGCAGCTTGACGCCCGTCGGGATGGGTCAGCCCCAGCATTTT
cdr3_aa: CASSLTPVGMGQPQHF

v_call: TRBV6-2/TRBV6-3
clone_size: -
j_call: TRBJ2-2
d_call: TRBD2
cdr3_nt: TGTGCCAGCAGTTACCCGCTATGGGCGGGAGAGGACACCGGGGAGCTGTTTTTT
cdr3_aa: CASSYPLWAGEDTGELFF

v_call: TRBV5-4
clone_size: -
j_call: TRBJ2-5
d_call: -
cdr3_nt: TGTGCCAGCAGCTTGACGGGAGCCGTCCAAGAGACCCAGTACTTC
cdr3_aa: CASSLTGAVQETQYF

v_call: TRBV24-1
clone_size: -
j_call: TRBJ2-5
d_call: TRBD1
cdr3_nt: TGTGCCACCAACAGGGGAGAAGAGACCCAGTACTTC
cdr3_aa: CATNRGEETQYF

v_call: TRBV5-5
clone_size: once
j_call: TRBJ1-1
d_call: TRBD1
cdr3_nt: TGTGCCAGCAGCTTGAGGACAGGGGTGGTGGGCGCTTTCTTT
cdr3_aa: CASSLRTGVVGAFF

v_call: TRBV6-5
clone_size: -
j_call: TRBJ1-1
d_call: -
cdr3_nt: TGTGCCAGCAGGTGGGGGCGAGATACTGAAGCTTTCTTT
cdr3_aa: CASRWGRDTEAFF

v_call: TRBV5-5
clone_size: -
j_call: TRBJ2-3
d_call: TRBD2
cdr3_nt: TGTGCCAGCAACACATGGACTAGCGGGACAGATACGCAGTATTTT
cdr3_aa: CASNTWTSGTDTQYF

v_call: TRBV7-9
clone_size: -
j_call: TRBJ1-1
d_call: -
cdr3_nt: TGTGCCAGCAGCTTAGTACAGGGCACTGAAGCTTTCTTT
cdr3_aa: CASSLVQGTEAFF

v_call: TRBV21-1
clone_size: -
j_call: TRBJ1-1
d_call: -
cdr3_nt: TGTGGGTGGCTGGGCGCTGAAGCTTTCTTT
cdr3_aa: CGWLGAEAFF

v_call: TRBV11-2
clone_size: -
j_call: TRBJ2-3
d_call: TRBD2
cdr3_nt: TGTGCCAGCAGCTCCGGACTAGCGGGGACAGATACGCAGTATTTT
cdr3_aa: CASSSGLAGTDTQYF

v_call: TRBV7-2
clone_size: -
j_call: TRBJ1-1
d_call: -
cdr3_nt: TGTGCCAGCAGCTTAGGCGGGGGCCCCTATGCTTTCTTT
cdr3_aa: CASSLGGGPYAFF

v_call: TRBV4-1
clone_size: -
j_call: TRBJ2-1
d_call: -
cdr3_nt: TGCGCCAGCAGCCAAGTCGGGAGTTCTGGCAATGAGCAGTTCTTC
cdr3_aa: CASSQVGSSGNEQFF

v_call: TRBV5-1
clone_size: -
j_call: TRBJ2-1
d_call: TRBD2
cdr3_nt: TGCGCCAGCAGCCGGACTAGCGGGAGCTCCTACAATGAGCAGTTCTTC
cdr3_aa: CASSRTSGSSYNEQFF

v_call: TRBV19
clone_size: -
j_call: TRBJ1-2
d_call: -
cdr3_nt: TGTGCCAGTAGTTTTCGGACCGGACGGAGGGGCACGGCCTTC
cdr3_aa: CASSFRTGRRGTAF

v_call: TRBV7-2
clone_size: -
j_call: TRBJ1-2
d_call: -
cdr3_nt: TGTGCCAGCAGCCTCCTTGGGGGGGCCGTTAACTATGGCTACACCTTC
cdr3_aa: CASSLLGGAVNYGYTF

v_call: TRBV11-2
clone_size: -
j_call: TRBJ1-1
d_call: -
cdr3_nt: TGTGCCAGCAGCTCACTACGGGCTGAAGCTTTCTTT
cdr3_aa: CASSSLRAEAFF

v_call: TRBV5-4
clone_size: -
j_call: TRBJ2-5
d_call: TRBD1
cdr3_nt: TGTGCCAGCAGCTCGACAGGGGTCGAGTTGGAGACCCAGTACTTC
cdr3_aa: CASSSTGVELETQYF

v_call: TRBV30
clone_size: -
j_call: TRBJ1-1
d_call: -
cdr3_nt: TGTGCCTGGAGTACAGGGCGCATGAACACTGAAGCTTTCTTT
cdr3_aa: CAWSTGRMNTEAFF

v_call: TRBV29-1
clone_size: -
j_call: TRBJ2-3
d_call: TRBD2
cdr3_nt: TGCAGCGTTCGGGGGGATAGCACAGATACGCAGTATTTT
cdr3_aa: CSVRGDSTDTQYF

v_call: TRBV10-3
clone_size: -
j_call: TRBJ2-2
d_call: -
cdr3_nt: TGTGCCATCAGTGAGCCTAAACAGGGTCGCCCAGGGGAGCTGTTTTTT
cdr3_aa: CAISEPKQGRPGELFF

v_call: TRBV5-6
clone_size: -
j_call: TRBJ1-6
d_call: TRBD1
cdr3_nt: TGTGCCAGCATAAGACAGGGGAATTCACCCCTCCACTTT
cdr3_aa: CASIRQGNSPLHF

v_call: TRBV6-5
clone_size: -
j_call: TRBJ1-2
d_call: TRBD1
cdr3_nt: TGTGCCAGCAGTTCCTACGGGACAGGGGGCAGAGGCTACACCTTC
cdr3_aa: CASSSYGTGGRGYTF

v_call: TRBV4-3
clone_size: once
j_call: TRBJ2-3
d_call: TRBD2
cdr3_nt: TGCGCCAGCAGCCAAGGGCCAGCGGGAGTCTCGGATACGCAGTATTTT
cdr3_aa: CASSQGPAGVSDTQYF

v_call: TRBV4-1
clone_size: -
j_call: TRBJ2-3
d_call: -
cdr3_nt: TGCGCCAGCAGCCTCGGGACTCGATACACAGATACGCAGTATTTT
cdr3_aa: CASSLGTRYTDTQYF

v_call: TRBV29-1
clone_size: -
j_call: TRBJ2-5
d_call: -
cdr3_nt: TGCAGCGTTGAGGGCCCGACCCCGAAAGGAAAAGAGACCCAGTACTTC
cdr3_aa: CSVEGPTPKGKETQYF

v_call: TRBV6-5
clone_size: -
j_call: TRBJ1-5
d_call: TRBD1
cdr3_nt: TGTGCCAGCATTACTCCAGGGGGGTATCAGCCCCAGCATTTT
cdr3_aa: CASITPGGYQPQHF

v_call: TRBV6-1
clone_size: -
j_call: TRBJ2-1
d_call: -
cdr3_nt: TGTGCCAGCAGTGAAATGATTACTAGTCTTAATGAGCAGTTCTTC
cdr3_aa: CASSEMITSLNEQFF

v_call: TRBV19
clone_size: few
j_call: TRBJ2-1
d_call: TRBD2
cdr3_nt: TGTGCCAGTAGTGCCGGACTAGCGGGAGGGGAGCAGTTCTTC
cdr3_aa: CASSAGLAGGEQFF

v_call: TRBV27
clone_size: once
j_call: TRBJ2-3
d_call: TRBD2
cdr3_nt: TGTGCCAGCAGACCGGGACTAGCGGGAATGGGTAGAAGCACAGATACGCAGTATTTT
cdr3_aa: CASRPGLAGMGRSTDTQYF

v_call: TRBV7-2
clone_size: -
j_call: TRBJ2-3
d_call: -
cdr3_nt: TGTGCCAGCAGCCTAGGGCCCCTAGATACGCAGTATTTT
cdr3_aa: CASSLGPLDTQYF

v_call: TRBV6-1
clone_size: -
j_call: TRBJ1-2
d_call: TRBD1
cdr3_nt: TGTGCCAGCAGTGAAGGGACAGGAATGTATGGCTACACCTTC
cdr3_aa: CASSEGTGMYGYTF

v_call: TRBV5-1
clone_size: once
j_call: TRBJ1-2
d_call: TRBD1
cdr3_nt: TGCGCCAGCAGCCTCTCGGGACAGGGGGATAACTATGGCTACACCTTC
cdr3_aa: CASSLSGQGDNYGYTF

v_call: TRBV19
clone_size: once
j_call: TRBJ1-1
d_call: TRBD1
cdr3_nt: TGTGCCACCCGGACAGGGGGGGTCATGAACACTGAAGCTTTCTTT
cdr3_aa: CATRTGGVMNTEAFF

v_call: TRBV9
clone_size: -
j_call: TRBJ2-1
d_call: TRBD2
cdr3_nt: TGTGCCAGCAGCCCCTCCCCGTGGGCTAGCGGGAGTAATGAGCAGTTCTTC
cdr3_aa: CASSPSPWASGSNEQFF

v_call: TRBV5-1
clone_size: -
j_call: TRBJ1-5
d_call: -
cdr3_nt: TGCGCCAGCAGCTTGGCTGGGGGGAGCAATCAGCCCCAGCATTTT
cdr3_aa: CASSLAGGSNQPQHF

v_call: TRBV24-1
clone_size: -
j_call: TRBJ1-2
d_call: -
cdr3_nt: TGTGCCACCAGTGATTACGCCAACAGTGGCCTTACCTTC
cdr3_aa: CATSDYANSGLTF

v_call: TRBV21-1
clone_size: -
j_call: TRBJ2-6
d_call: -
cdr3_nt: TGTGCCAGCTACCTTAAGTCGGGACAGGGGTTTGACGGAGGGGCCAACGTCCTGACTTTC
cdr3_aa: CASYLKSGQGFDGGANVLTF

v_call: TRBV6-1
clone_size: -
j_call: TRBJ1-3
d_call: -
cdr3_nt: TGTGCCAGCAGTGAATTAGGGAGGTATGGTCACACCATATATTTT
cdr3_aa: CASSELGRYGHTIYF

v_call: TRBV7-2
clone_size: -
j_call: TRBJ2-5
d_call: TRBD2
cdr3_nt: TGTGCCACCTGCCCGGGACTAGCGACACCCGGTCGGTGGGAGACCCAGTACTTC
cdr3_aa: CATCPGLATPGRWETQYF

v_call: TRBV11-2
clone_size: -
j_call: TRBJ2-1
d_call: TRBD2
cdr3_nt: TGTGCCAGCAGCTTAGGCCTAGCGGGAGGGCCCTCCTACAATGAGCAGTTCTTC
cdr3_aa: CASSLGLAGGPSYNEQFF

v_call: TRBV11-3
clone_size: -
j_call: TRBJ1-1
d_call: -
cdr3_nt: TGTGCCAGCAGCCAGCGGACAGTTTTGAACACTGAAGCTTTCTTT
cdr3_aa: CASSQRTVLNTEAFF

v_call: TRBV7-9
clone_size: -
j_call: TRBJ2-1
d_call: TRBD2
cdr3_nt: TGTGCCAGCAGCTGGTCTAGCGGGAACAATGAGCAGTTCTTC
cdr3_aa: CASSWSSGNNEQFF

v_call: TRBV4-3
clone_size: -
j_call: TRBJ2-3
d_call: TRBD2
cdr3_nt: TGCGCCAGCAGCCAAGACCTGACTAGCGGGAGCTCGGATACGCAGTATTTT
cdr3_aa: CASSQDLTSGSSDTQYF